Following are 31 T cell receptor beta chains from one sample sequenced in a study of T cell responses to AZD1222 COVID-19 vaccine. The data were produced by immunoSEQ multiplex PCR, yet TCRdb's version contains in-frame clones alone and is incomplete. The profile covers 90,000 to 150,000 clones, with roughly 90% appearing a single time and less than 4.5% taken by the ten largest. Source: peripheral blood, taken on day 0 of AZD1222 vaccination. These receptors all come from an adult in good health.

The J gene is TRBJ1-1, the V gene TRBV3-1 (or the pseudogene TRBV3-2); D not resolved. V was clipped by 6 bases and J by 4 bases, with 12 bases between them. This CDR3 has 13 residues. Germline CDR1 LGHDT, CDR2 YNNKEL (reference sequence). CDR3 in amino acids: CASSLGSTTEAFF. Written as DNA, the CDR3 is TGTGCCAGCAGTCTAGGGTCGACCACTGAAGCTTTCTTT.

V is TRBV20-1 and J is TRBJ2-3; 7 bases map to TRBD2. Germline trimming cut 3 bases from V and 0 bases from J; bases unmatched to any gene: 6. The CDR3 totals 15 residues. CDR1 is DFQATT, CDR2 SNEGSKA, per germline (reference sequence). The DNA of the CDR3 is TGCAGTGCTAGTCATCGGGAGGCAAGCACAGATACGCAGTATTTT. Its protein is CSASHREASTDTQYF.

The chain has TRBV30 and TRBJ1-4; 9 nucleotides agree with TRBD1. The CDR3 consists of 14 residues. After removal of 2 bases from V and 8 bases from J, the junction contained 6 bases not matched to a gene. Germline CDR1 and CDR2: GTSNPN and SVGIG (reference sequence). CDR3 sequence (DNA): TGTGCCTGGAGTCCCGGACAGGGGAGCGAAAAACTGTTTTTT. Translation: CAWSPGQGSEKLFF.

This sequence joins TRBV19 and TRBJ1-5, with D possibly being TRBD1 (5 bases). The CDR3 totals 16 residues. From germline, CDR1 is LNHDA and CDR2 SQIVND (reference sequence). V gave up 4 bases and J gave up 0 bases, with 13 bases separating them. The chain's CDR3 is CASSTPTGYSNQPQHF. The CDR3 region has the DNA TGTGCCAGTAGTACCCCCACAGGATATAGCAATCAGCCCCAGCATTTT.

The chain links TRBV28 to TRBJ1-3; unclear D gene. There are 15 residues in the CDR3. Deletions cut 3 bases from V and 2 bases from J, with 11 bases between. The V gene's germline CDR1 is MDHEN and CDR2 SYDVKM. The CDR3 loop is CASSLGRNPGNTIYF. As DNA, the CDR3 is TGTGCCAGCAGTTTGGGGAGGAATCCTGGAAACACCATATATTTT.

The J gene is TRBJ1-3, the V gene TRBV30; no clear D gene. Germline loops: CDR1 GTSNPN, CDR2 SVGIG (reference sequence). The CDR3 runs 12 residues. The ends were cut back, 1 base at V and 4 bases at J, with 5 bases in the middle. Here the CDR3 DNA reads TGTGCCTGGAGTGCCCAAGGAAACACCATATATTTT. Its translation: CAWSAQGNTIYF.

The chain combines TRBV24-1 with TRBJ1-6, with D uncertain. CDR3 length equals 14 residues. Trimming removed 8 bases from V and 6 bases from J, with 13 bases in between. Per germline, CDR1 KGHDR and CDR2 SFDVKD. As DNA, the CDR3 is TGTGCCACCATCGAAGACAACGGTAATTCACCCCTCCACTTT. This translates into CATIEDNGNSPLHF.

The genes are TRBV10-3 and TRBJ1-2; 8 nucleotides align to TRBD1. This CDR3 is built from 14 residues. V was clipped by 7 bases and J by 6 bases; unmatched bases: 10. Per the germline V gene, CDR1 is ENHRY and CDR2 is SYGVKD. CDR3: CAITSVQGGDGYTF. As DNA, the CDR3 is TGTGCCATCACCTCGGTACAGGGGGGCGATGGCTACACCTTC.

The rearrangement joins TRBV2 to TRBJ1-1; 7 bases agree with TRBD1. The J segment lost 1 base and the V segment lost 8 bases, leaving 4 bases of the junction unmatched. This CDR3 comprises 13 residues. Germline values: CDR1 SNHLY, CDR2 FYNNEI. The CDR3 protein is CASGGDRNTEAFF. In DNA, the CDR3 is TGTGCCAGCGGCGGGGACAGGAACACTGAAGCTTTCTTT.

This chain uses TRBV28 with TRBJ1-2; no reliable D call. Germline CDR1 MDHEN, CDR2 SYDVKM. CDR3 length: 13 amino acids. V lost 6 bases and J 8 bases, leaving 16 bases between the germline ends. CDR3 loop: CASSLERRGGYTF. CDR3 nucleotides: TGTGCCAGCAGCCTAGAGCGACGAGGGGGCTACACCTTC.

This clone was seen a single time. The chain is built from TRBV27 and TRBJ1-2, with D possibly being TRBD1 (5 bases). The germline V and J ends were trimmed by 5 bases and 4 bases, with 11 bases remaining between them. The CDR3 is 13 residues long. In germline, CDR1 is MNHEY, CDR2 SMNVEV (reference sequence). DNA for the CDR3: TGTGCCAGCAGTGCGACAGTCGTCTATGGCTACACCTTC. This gives the protein CASSATVVYGYTF.

The V gene is TRBV28, the J gene TRBJ1-2; a weak D match, TRBD1 (5 bases). The V gene lost 2 bases and the J gene lost 5 bases, with 12 bases spanning the gap. The CDR3 runs 14 residues. Germline lookup yields CDR1 MDHEN and CDR2 SYDVKM. The DNA for the CDR3 is TGTGCCAGCAGTTTAGGGACGGACCAATATGGCTACACCTTC. The encoded protein is CASSLGTDQYGYTF.

The V gene is TRBV5-1, the J gene TRBJ1-1; TRBD1 might be the D (6 bases). The CDR3 totals 12 residues. CDR1 SGHRS and CDR2 YFSETQ come from the germline V gene. V shed 4 bases and J shed 4 bases, with 8 bases lying between them. The CDR3 region is CASSRGGTEAFF. The CDR3, as DNA: TGCGCCAGCAGCCGAGGGGGCACTGAAGCTTTCTTT.

The J gene is TRBJ1-2, the V gene TRBV7-2; 7 bases are shared with TRBD1. The ends lost 6 bases at V and 3 bases at J; junction bases unmatched: 4. Germline-derived CDR1 and CDR2 are SGHTA and FQGNSA. This CDR3 is 13 amino acids long. This CDR3 is CASRQGQDYGYTF. The CDR3 DNA is TGTGCCAGCAGACAAGGACAGGACTATGGCTACACCTTC.

The V call is TRBV10-3, the J call TRBJ1-5, with D tentatively TRBD1 (5 bases). Germline lookup yields CDR1 ENHRY and CDR2 SYGVKD. The CDR3 consists of 14 residues. V gave up 3 bases and J gave up 2 bases, with 8 bases separating them. The CDR3 sequence is CAISESRGNQPQHF. CDR3 DNA: TGTGCCATCAGTGAAAGCAGGGGCAATCAGCCCCAGCATTTT.

The chain combines TRBV5-1 with TRBJ2-2, with a tentative D call TRBD2 (6 bases). Germline V gene lookup returns CDR1 SGHRS and CDR2 YFSETQ. The CDR3 spans 15 residues. The V end was cut by 5 bases, the J end by 0 bases, with 11 bases between. The CDR3 loop reads CASRAGTANTGELFF. For the CDR3, the DNA is TGCGCCAGCAGGGCCGGGACTGCGAACACCGGGGAGCTGTTTTTT.

This chain uses TRBV9 with TRBJ2-1; 7 bases are a match to TRBD2. V lost 0 bases, J lost 8 bases, and 2 bases stayed unmatched. This CDR3 is built from 13 residues. CDR1 is SGDLS, CDR2 YYNGEE, per germline. The DNA for the CDR3 is TGTGCCAGCAGCGTAGTAACTAGCGATGAGCAGTTCTTC. Translated, it gives CASSVVTSDEQFF.

J is TRBJ1-4 and V is TRBV7-9; no clear D. With 0 bases removed from V and 6 bases from J, the gap between germline ends came to 14 bases. The CDR3 covers 16 residues. Germline CDR1 is SEHNR and CDR2 is FQNEAQ (reference sequence). CDR3: CASSLARGREDEKLFF. The CDR3 DNA sequence: TGTGCCAGCAGCTTAGCGCGTGGGAGGGAGGATGAAAAACTGTTTTTT.

The table lists this clone with a count of one. The CDR3 sequence: CASSLQGDSYGYTF. The CDR3 nucleotides read TGTGCCAGCAGTTTACAGGGCGATTCCTATGGCTACACCTTC. The chain employs TRBV27 and TRBJ1-2; D is possibly TRBD1 (5 bases). V lost 2 bases to trimming and J lost 4 bases, with 11 bases between them. CDR1 and CDR2 from the germline V gene are MNHEY and SMNVEV (reference sequence). The CDR3 has 14 amino acids.

The chain couples TRBV6-5 to TRBJ2-3, with 7 nucleotides matching TRBD2. The V segment lost 8 bases and the J segment 4 bases; nucleotides outside the gene matches: 12. The CDR3 contains 15 residues. The germline V gene encodes CDR1 MNHEY and CDR2 SVGAGI. The CDR3 DNA reads as TGTGCCAGCCACCTTCGGACCGGGGGGTCAGATACGCAGTATTTT. Translated, it gives CASHLRTGGSDTQYF.

The chain couples TRBV9 to TRBJ1-4; D is perhaps TRBD1 (5 bases). The CDR3 runs 15 residues. Trimming took off 0 bases at V and 8 bases at J, with 14 bases between the two ends. CDR1 is SGDLS and CDR2 is YYNGEE in the germline V gene. The CDR3 is CASSVEARDDEKLFF. The CDR3 coding sequence is TGTGCCAGCAGCGTAGAGGCCAGGGACGACGAAAAACTGTTTTTT.

The rearrangement joins TRBV9 to TRBJ2-1; TRBD1 agrees at 8 bases. The ends lost 3 bases at V and 7 bases at J; junction bases unmatched: 9. From germline, CDR1 is SGDLS and CDR2 YYNGEE. This CDR3 spans 15 amino acids. The CDR3 loop is CASSGGTGFLNEQFF. CDR3 DNA sequence: TGTGCCAGCAGCGGGGGGACAGGTTTTTTAAATGAGCAGTTCTTC.

V is TRBV5-1 and J is TRBJ2-7; 7 bases align to TRBD1. The CDR3 is made up of 11 amino acids. V lost 4 bases, J lost 7 bases, and 2 bases stayed unmatched. Germline V gene data show CDR1 as SGHRS and CDR2 as YFSETQ. The CDR3 sequence is CASSQDREQYF. Written as DNA, the CDR3 is TGCGCCAGCAGCCAGGACAGGGAGCAGTACTTC.

The V gene is TRBV30, the J gene TRBJ1-6; tentatively, D is TRBD1 (5 bases). The length of the CDR3 is 16 residues. The V gene's germline CDR1 is GTSNPN and CDR2 SVGIG (reference sequence). Trimming took off 2 bases at V and 7 bases at J, with 18 bases between the two ends. DNA for the CDR3: TGTGCCTGGAGTACCCCCCTGGGAGGGGTGAATTCACCCCTCCACTTT. It specifies CAWSTPLGGVNSPLHF.

The J gene is TRBJ2-3, the V gene TRBV5-6; 7 nucleotides align to TRBD1. Germline V gene lookup returns CDR1 SGHDT and CDR2 YYEEEE. The CDR3 runs 13 residues. The V gene end was trimmed by 4 bases and the J gene end by 2 bases; junction bases not matched to a gene: 1. The CDR3 loop reads CASSGQVTDTQYF. For the CDR3, the DNA is TGTGCCAGCAGCGGACAGGTCACAGATACGCAGTATTTT.

CDR3 in amino acids: CASTGTGSFLAKNIQYF. The CDR3 DNA sequence: TGTGCCAGCACCGGGACAGGATCTTTTCTAGCCAAAAACATTCAGTACTTC. The V and J genes are TRBV28 and TRBJ2-4; 8 bases fit TRBD1. Per the germline V gene, CDR1 is MDHEN and CDR2 is SYDVKM. V dropped 7 bases and J dropped 0; count of bases not matched to a gene: 11. The CDR3 extends over 17 amino acids.

This clone was seen a handful of times. V and J are TRBV10-2 and TRBJ2-7, with 8 bases identical to TRBD1. The CDR3 length is 15 residues. Germline-derived CDR1 and CDR2 are WSHSY and SAAADI. The V gene end was trimmed by 8 bases and the J gene end by 6 bases; junction bases not matched to a gene: 15. The CDR3 DNA reads as TGCGCCAGCCGGGACAGGTATGGGTTACTAGGCGAGCAGTACTTC. It encodes CASRDRYGLLGEQYF.

The J gene is TRBJ2-3, the V gene TRBV6-5; D is possibly TRBD2 (5 bases). Germline CDR1 and CDR2: MNHEY and SVGAGI. The CDR3 sequence is 13 residues long. V was clipped by 8 bases and J by 6 bases, with 15 bases between them. This CDR3 reads CASFGMPGDTQYF. The CDR3 bases are TGTGCCAGCTTCGGGATGCCCGGGGATACGCAGTATTTT.

This rearrangement joins TRBV6-5 to TRBJ2-3; D is unclear. The CDR3 loop spans 13 amino acids. V gave up 2 bases and J gave up 1 base, with 4 bases separating them. Germline values: CDR1 MNHEY, CDR2 SVGAGI. The CDR3 DNA is TGTGCCAGCAGTTACCCCGGCACAGATACGCAGTATTTT. Protein product: CASSYPGTDTQYF.

V usage is TRBV6-1 and J usage is TRBJ2-3, with D possibly TRBD2 on 6 matching bases. Trimming pared 3 bases from V and 2 bases from J, leaving 18 bases between. The length of the CDR3 is 17 residues. From germline, CDR1 is MNHNS and CDR2 SASEGT. The CDR3: CASSDTIRGTPTDTQYF. The CDR3 coding sequence is TGTGCCAGCAGTGACACAATACGAGGGACTCCCACAGATACGCAGTATTTT.

The chain carries TRBV2 and TRBJ2-7, with D perhaps matching TRBD2 (5 bases). CDR3 length: 11 residues. The germline V gene has CDR1 SNHLY and CDR2 FYNNEI. V lost 4 bases to trimming and J lost 4 bases, with 5 bases between them. DNA for the CDR3: TGTGCCAGCAGTGCGGGGTACGAGCAGTACTTC. As protein: CASSAGYEQYF.